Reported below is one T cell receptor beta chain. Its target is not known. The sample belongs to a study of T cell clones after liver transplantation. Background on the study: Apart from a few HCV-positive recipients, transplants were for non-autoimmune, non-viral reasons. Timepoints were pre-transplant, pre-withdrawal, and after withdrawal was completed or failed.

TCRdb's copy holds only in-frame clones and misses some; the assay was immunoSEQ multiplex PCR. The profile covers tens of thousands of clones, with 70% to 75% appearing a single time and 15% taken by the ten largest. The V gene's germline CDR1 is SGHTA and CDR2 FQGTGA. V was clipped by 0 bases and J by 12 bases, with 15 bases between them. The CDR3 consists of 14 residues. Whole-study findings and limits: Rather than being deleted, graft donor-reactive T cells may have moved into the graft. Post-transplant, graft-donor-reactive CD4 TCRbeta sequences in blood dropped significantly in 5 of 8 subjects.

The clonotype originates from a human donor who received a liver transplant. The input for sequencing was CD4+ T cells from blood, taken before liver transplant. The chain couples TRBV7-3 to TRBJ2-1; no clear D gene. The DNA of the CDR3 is TGTGCCAGCAGCTTAACCCCCCGCCCCTCAGTGCAGTTCTTC. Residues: CASSLTPRPSVQFF.